This T cell receptor beta chain was sequenced during a study of blood T cell repertoires in COVID-19. Study details: The United States, Italy and Spain provided the acute and convalescent COVID-19 samples. PBMCs, B-cell-depleted T cells, or T cells were the source of the cDNA or gDNA that made up the material.

V gave up 4 bases and J gave up 0 bases; unmatched junction bases: 7. This CDR3 contains 16 residues. CDR1 LNHDA and CDR2 SQIVND come from the germline V gene (reference sequence). Original processing notes: Counts of nucleated cells, estimated from reference gene primer amplification, were obtained. The method was immunoSEQ multiplex PCR; TCRdb's version includes in-frame clones alone and lacks a portion of them. V and J calls and clone size follow that table, whereas D and trimming were derived from the DNA. The table has 150,000 to 200,000 clones, about 80% seen once; the top ten hold about a fifth.

Sample: peripheral blood. The chain recombines TRBV19 with TRBJ2-3; 7 bases fit TRBD2. The receptor comes from a woman older than 75 with acute or convalescent COVID-19. CDR3 DNA sequence: TGTGCCAGTAGTAATCCTAGCGGAACTAGCACAGATACGCAGTATTTT. Protein: CASSNPSGTSTDTQYF.